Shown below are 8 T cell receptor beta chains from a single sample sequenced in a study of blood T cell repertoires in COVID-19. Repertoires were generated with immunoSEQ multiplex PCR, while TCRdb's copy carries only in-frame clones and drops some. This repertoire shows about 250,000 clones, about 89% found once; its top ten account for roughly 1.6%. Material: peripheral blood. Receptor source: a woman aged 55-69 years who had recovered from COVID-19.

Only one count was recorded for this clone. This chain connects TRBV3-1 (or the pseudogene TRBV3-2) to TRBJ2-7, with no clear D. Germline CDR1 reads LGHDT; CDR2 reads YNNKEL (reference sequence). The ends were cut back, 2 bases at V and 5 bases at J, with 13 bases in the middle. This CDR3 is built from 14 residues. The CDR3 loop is CASSQIHLRDEQYF. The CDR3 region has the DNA TGTGCCAGCAGCCAAATACACCTACGGGACGAGCAGTACTTC.

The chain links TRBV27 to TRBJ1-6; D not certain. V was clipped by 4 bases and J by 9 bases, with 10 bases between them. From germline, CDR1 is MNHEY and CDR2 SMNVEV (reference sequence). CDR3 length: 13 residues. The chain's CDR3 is CASSSSSGSPLHF. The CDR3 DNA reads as TGTGCCAGCAGTTCCTCTTCAGGTTCACCCCTCCACTTT.

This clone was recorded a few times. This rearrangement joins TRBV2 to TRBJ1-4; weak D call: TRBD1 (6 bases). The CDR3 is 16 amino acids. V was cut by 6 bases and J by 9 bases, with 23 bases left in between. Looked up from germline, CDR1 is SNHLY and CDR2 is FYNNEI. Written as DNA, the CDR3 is TGTGCCAGCAGGGACAGATCCGGGGCCGTTGAAAAAAAACTGTTTTTT. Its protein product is CASRDRSGAVEKKLFF.

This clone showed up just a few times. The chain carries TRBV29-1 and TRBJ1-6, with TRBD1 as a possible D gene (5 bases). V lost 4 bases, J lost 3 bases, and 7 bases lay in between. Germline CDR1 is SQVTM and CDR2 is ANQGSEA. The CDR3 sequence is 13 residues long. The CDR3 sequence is CSVARDYNSPLHF. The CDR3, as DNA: TGCAGCGTTGCCAGGGACTATAATTCACCCCTCCACTTT.

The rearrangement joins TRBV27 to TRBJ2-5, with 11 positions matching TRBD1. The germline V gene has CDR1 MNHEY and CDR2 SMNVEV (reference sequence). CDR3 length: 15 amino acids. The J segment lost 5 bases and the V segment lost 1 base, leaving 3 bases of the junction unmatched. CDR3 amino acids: CASSLLGQGGETQYF. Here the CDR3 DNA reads TGTGCCAGCAGTTTATTGGGACAGGGGGGGGAGACCCAGTACTTC.

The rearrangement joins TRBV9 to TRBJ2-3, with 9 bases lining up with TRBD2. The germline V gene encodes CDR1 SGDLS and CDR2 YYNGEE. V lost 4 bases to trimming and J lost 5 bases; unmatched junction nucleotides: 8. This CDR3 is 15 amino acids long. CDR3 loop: CASSRVAGAGDTQYF. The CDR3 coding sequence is TGTGCCAGCAGCCGGGTAGCGGGGGCGGGAGATACGCAGTATTTT.

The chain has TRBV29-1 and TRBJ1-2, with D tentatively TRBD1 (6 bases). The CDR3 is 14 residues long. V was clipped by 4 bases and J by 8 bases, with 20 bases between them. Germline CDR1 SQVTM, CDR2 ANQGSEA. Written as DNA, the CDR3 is TGCAGCGTTGGGGGCATCCCGGGGGGCCCCGGCTACACCTTC. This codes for CSVGGIPGGPGYTF.

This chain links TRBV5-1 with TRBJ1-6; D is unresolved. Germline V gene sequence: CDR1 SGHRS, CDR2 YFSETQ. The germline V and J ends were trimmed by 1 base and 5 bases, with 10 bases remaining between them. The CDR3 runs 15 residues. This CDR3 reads CASSLLSENNSPLHF. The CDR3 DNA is TGCGCCAGCAGCTTGTTGTCGGAGAATAATTCACCCCTCCACTTT. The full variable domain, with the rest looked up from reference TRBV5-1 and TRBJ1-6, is KAGVTQTPRYLIKTRGQQVTLSCSPISGHRSVSWYQQTPGQGLQFLFEYFSETQRNKGNFPGRFSGRQFSNSRSEMNVSTLELGDSALYLCASSLLSENNSPLHFGNGTRLTVT.